The rows below give T cell receptor beta chains drawn from one sample of a study of vaccination effects on CD4 cells after COVID-19. Antigens of these TCRs are unknown. Profiled with immunoSEQ multiplex PCR; TCRdb holds only in-frame clones, not every one. The repertoire includes fewer than 35,000 clones, 70% of them detected once, and 3.8% sits in the top ten. The specimen comprised CD4+ T cells from PBMCs cultured without peptide, sampled before COVID-19 vaccination. All receptors come from a human donor who received a COVID-19 vaccine. Both conserved end residues are part of each CDR3. D genes are given only for firm matches. Clone size is given for some rows only: seen once, a few or many times, or a class if the clone is expanded.

clone_size	d_call	v_call	j_call	cdr3_nt	cdr3_aa
.	.	TRBV24-1	TRBJ2-3	TGTGCCATCGGGGCAGGTACGCAGTATTTT	CAIGAGTQYF
.	TRBD1	TRBV19	TRBJ1-2	TGTGCCAGTAGTGGGACAGGGATGCTCGGAGGCTACACCTTC	CASSGTGMLGGYTF
.	TRBD1	TRBV3-1/TRBV3-2	TRBJ1-6	TGTGCCAGCAGCCAAACAGGGGGTAATTCACCCCTCCACTTT	CASSQTGGNSPLHF
.	TRBD2	TRBV27	TRBJ2-7	TGTGCCAGCAGTTTAGTGGGAGGGTTCTACGAGCAGTACTTC	CASSLVGGFYEQYF
.	TRBD1	TRBV7-6	TRBJ2-7	TGTGCCAGCAGCGCCGGGACAGCACCTCAGTACTTC	CASSAGTAPQYF
.	.	TRBV11-3	TRBJ2-3	TGTGCCAGCAGCTTAGGGGGCAGCACAGATACGCAGTATTTT	CASSLGGSTDTQYF
.	.	TRBV6-5	TRBJ2-1	TGTGCCAGCAATGGCAGGTCCAATGAGCAGTTCTTC	CASNGRSNEQFF
.	TRBD1	TRBV7-6	TRBJ1-2	TGTGCCAGCAGCTCTTCGGGACAGGGGAACTATGGCTACACCTTC	CASSSSGQGNYGYTF
.	TRBD1	TRBV12-3/TRBV12-4	TRBJ2-4	TGTGCCAGCAAAGACAGGGGTAACATTCAGTACTTC	CASKDRGNIQYF
.	.	TRBV11-2	TRBJ1-3	TGTGCCAGCAGCCGGGGGTTGGGTGAATTTCCCTCTGGAAACACCATATATTTT	CASSRGLGEFPSGNTIYF
.	TRBD1	TRBV14	TRBJ1-2	TGTGCCAGCAGCCAGGGACAGTCCTATGGCTACACCTTC	CASSQGQSYGYTF
.	.	TRBV20-1	TRBJ2-1	TGCAGTGCAGATTCCTACAATGAGCAGTTCTTC	CSADSYNEQFF
.	.	TRBV11-2	TRBJ2-3	TGTGCCAGCAGCTTAGTTGGGTCAAGCACAGATACGCAGTATTTT	CASSLVGSSTDTQYF
few	TRBD2	TRBV10-2	TRBJ2-2	TGCGCCAGCAGGGCCACTAGCGGGGTATGGGACACCGGGGAGCTGTTTTTT	CASRATSGVWDTGELFF
.	.	TRBV27	TRBJ1-2	TGTGCCAGCAGTTTATCCTGGCCAGGACAGAACTATGGCTACACCTTC	CASSLSWPGQNYGYTF
.	.	TRBV2	TRBJ2-1	TGTGCCAGCAGTTATCGACTCAACAATGAGCAGTTCTTC	CASSYRLNNEQFF
.	.	TRBV30	TRBJ1-2	TGTGCCTGGAGGTTAAGGGGGGGGGACTATGGCTACACCTTC	CAWRLRGGDYGYTF
few	.	TRBV3-1/TRBV3-2	TRBJ2-1	TGTGCCAGCAGCCACGGTGTATCGCGCAATGAGCAGTTCTTC	CASSHGVSRNEQFF
.	TRBD1	TRBV5-1	TRBJ1-2	TGCGCCAGCAGCTTGGGGACAGGGGGCCTGGGGTATGGCTACACCTTC	CASSLGTGGLGYGYTF
.	TRBD1	TRBV5-6	TRBJ2-7	TGTGCCAGCAGCTTGGCTCCGGACAGGGAGCAGTACTTC	CASSLAPDREQYF
few	TRBD1	TRBV10-3	TRBJ1-5	TGTGCCATCAGTGCCGACAGGGATCAGCCCCAGCATTTT	CAISADRDQPQHF
.	.	TRBV18	TRBJ2-7	TGTGCCAGCTCGTCGGCGGTGGACCCCTACGAGCAGTACTTC	CASSSAVDPYEQYF
.	TRBD2	TRBV2	TRBJ2-1	TGTGCCAGCACCTGGCTAGCGGGGGCCAATGAGCAGTTCTTC	CASTWLAGANEQFF
.	.	TRBV5-8	TRBJ1-2	TGTGCCAGCAGCCACTCTCAGGGACATGGCTACACCTTC	CASSHSQGHGYTF
.	.	TRBV5-1	TRBJ1-4	TGCGCCAGCAGCACAGATGGACAGTTTACTCAAAAACTGTTTTTT	CASSTDGQFTQKLFF
.	.	TRBV20-1	TRBJ2-6	TGCAGTGCTAGTCAAGCCCCCCGCAGGGGTATGTCTGGGGCCAACGTCCTGACTTTC	CSASQAPRRGMSGANVLTF
.	.	TRBV9	TRBJ2-2	TGTGCCAGCAGCGTAGACCTAAAGAACACCGGGGAGCTGTTTTTT	CASSVDLKNTGELFF
few	.	TRBV4-1	TRBJ1-6	TGCGCCAGCAGCCACTGGACAGCCCTTGTCGTGAATAATTCACCCCTCCACTTT	CASSHWTALVVNNSPLHF
.	TRBD1	TRBV30	TRBJ1-2	TGTGCCTGGAGAACCAGGACAGGGGGCTATGGCTACACCTTC	CAWRTRTGGYGYTF
.	.	TRBV3-1/TRBV3-2	TRBJ2-2	TGTGCCAGCAGCCAAACTTACACCGGGGAGCTGTTTTTT	CASSQTYTGELFF
.	TRBD1	TRBV7-9	TRBJ2-5	TGTGCCAGCAGCTTAGGGGACAGGGGCAAAGAGACCCAGTACTTC	CASSLGDRGKETQYF
.	.	TRBV7-2	TRBJ2-2	TGTGCCAGCAGTGTGACAGAGAACACCGGGGAGCTGTTTTTT	CASSVTENTGELFF